This entry lists 21 T cell receptor beta chains sequenced from one sample in a study of cytomegalovirus exposure and HLA in healthy donors. Vbeta (60) and Jbeta (13) primers were used in the PCR. Some clones are missing from TCRdb's copy, which holds only in-frame ones; the method was immunoSEQ multiplex PCR. The table has tens of thousands of clones, 75% to 90% seen once. The sample taken for sequencing was PBMCs. Source of these receptors: a human donor in good health.

J is TRBJ2-1 and V is TRBV11-2; no clear D. The V end lost 4 bases, the J end lost 7 bases, and 8 bases lay between the germline ends. CDR1 and CDR2 (germline): SGHAT, FQNNGV. The CDR3 spans 12 residues. CDR3 region: CASSSRTNEQFF. CDR3 bases: TGTGCCAGCAGCTCCCGTACAAATGAGCAGTTCTTC.

The chain carries TRBV5-1 and TRBJ1-2, with D maybe TRBD1 (5 bases). V was cut by 0 bases and J by 5 bases, with 17 bases left in between. CDR3 length: 16 amino acids. Germline V gene lookup returns CDR1 SGHRS and CDR2 YFSETQ. This chain's CDR3 is CASSLAGGDSWYGYTF. The CDR3 nucleotides read TGCGCCAGCAGCTTGGCCGGAGGGGACTCTTGGTATGGCTACACCTTC.

V gene TRBV20-1 combines with J gene TRBJ1-3; D is uncertain. V was cut by 1 base and J by 10 bases, with 8 bases left in between. Germline V gives CDR1 DFQATT, CDR2 SNEGSKA (reference sequence). CDR3 length: 11 amino acids. The DNA for the CDR3 is TGCAGTGCTAGAGGAGGAGGGACCATATATTTT. It encodes CSARGGGTIYF.

The V and J genes are TRBV9 and TRBJ2-1; D perhaps matches TRBD2 (6 bases). Trimming removed 4 bases from V and 10 bases from J, with 15 bases in between. Looked up from germline, CDR1 is SGDLS and CDR2 is YYNGEE. CDR3 size: 13 residues. CDR3 DNA sequence: TGTGCCAGCAGCCCGTCCCTCCGGGAGGAGCAGTTCTTC. Its translation: CASSPSLREEQFF.

The rearrangement joins TRBV7-6 to TRBJ1-1; D is undetermined. CDR3 size: 14 residues. V dropped 1 base and J dropped 6 bases, with 12 bases sitting between them. Germline V gene lookup returns CDR1 SGHVS and CDR2 FNYEAQ. The CDR3 here is CASSLGGEVAEAFF. As DNA, the CDR3 is TGTGCCAGCAGCTTAGGCGGGGAAGTCGCTGAAGCTTTCTTT.

The rearrangement links TRBV10-2 to TRBJ2-7; no clear D. Germline values: CDR1 WSHSY, CDR2 SAAADI. This CDR3 contains 15 residues. The V end was cut by 10 bases, the J end by 6 bases, with 25 bases between. CDR3 nucleotide sequence: TGCGCCACCCAGGTACCCCGGAATGCCCCGTCCGAGCAGTACTTC. This sequence encodes CATQVPRNAPSEQYF.

The chain uses TRBV7-9 and TRBJ1-4; TRBD1 aligns across 7 bases. Losses at the gene ends were 3 bases for V and 12 bases for J; bases not matched to a gene: 7. This CDR3 has 13 residues. The V gene's germline CDR1 is SEHNR and CDR2 FQNEAQ (reference sequence). The CDR3 protein is CASSFRRQGELFF. In DNA form, the CDR3 reads TGTGCCAGCAGCTTCAGGAGACAGGGAGAACTGTTTTTT.

The J gene is TRBJ2-3, the V gene TRBV5-4; TRBD1 aligns across 7 bases. V shed 2 bases, J shed 2 bases, and the junction held 2 bases outside the gene matches. This CDR3 is 14 amino acids long. The germline V gene has CDR1 SGHNT and CDR2 YYREEE (reference sequence). The CDR3 DNA reads TGTGCCAGCAGCTTTGGGACAGTCACAGATACGCAGTATTTT. It is translated as CASSFGTVTDTQYF.

This rearrangement joins TRBV5-6 to TRBJ2-3, with 9 bases that match TRBD1. CDR1 SGHDT and CDR2 YYEEEE come from the germline V gene. Trimming at V came to 4 bases and at J to 3 bases, leaving 6 bases not matched to a gene. The CDR3 has 15 amino acids. In nucleotides, the CDR3 is TGTGCCAGCAGCCCGACAGGGGGGAAGACAGATACGCAGTATTTT. Amino acid sequence: CASSPTGGKTDTQYF.

The V call is TRBV19, the J call TRBJ2-3; 9 nucleotides align to TRBD2. CDR1 is LNHDA, CDR2 SQIVND, per germline (reference sequence). V gave up 3 bases and J gave up 4 bases; unmatched junction bases: 2. The CDR3 runs 14 residues. The CDR3 here is CASSIGGGADTQYF. CDR3 in DNA: TGTGCCAGTAGTATCGGCGGGGGGGCAGATACGCAGTATTTT.

The chain has TRBV29-1 and TRBJ2-1; 10 bases match TRBD1. In germline, CDR1 is SQVTM, CDR2 ANQGSEA. With 8 bases clipped from V and 2 bases from J, the junction kept 3 bases outside the gene matches. The CDR3 is 13 amino acids. DNA for the CDR3: TGCAGCCTTGGACAGGGGGCCTACAATGAGCAGTTCTTC. This codes for CSLGQGAYNEQFF.

This chain uses TRBV28 with TRBJ1-5, with 7 positions matching TRBD1. The CDR3 is 13 residues long. Germline V CDR1 and CDR2: MDHEN, SYDVKM. J gave up 7 bases and V 8 bases, and 8 bases lay outside the gene matches. In DNA form, the CDR3 reads TGTGCCAGCGGTGACAGGGTTGCCCAGCCCCAGCATTTT. Translated, it gives CASGDRVAQPQHF.

The genes are TRBV11-3 and TRBJ1-1; 7 nucleotides align to TRBD1. From germline, CDR1 is SGHNT and CDR2 YENEEA. This CDR3 comprises 15 residues. J gave up 4 bases and V 4 bases, and 9 bases lay outside the gene matches. Here the CDR3 DNA reads TGTGCCAGCAGCTCAGGGATTGGGACAGCCACTGAAGCTTTCTTT. Its protein product is CASSSGIGTATEAFF.

The rearrangement uses TRBV11-2 and TRBJ2-3, with D possibly matching TRBD1 (7 bases). V was shortened by 2 bases and J by 4 bases, with 10 bases between the two germline ends. The CDR3 has 14 residues. Per the germline V gene, CDR1 is SGHAT and CDR2 is FQNNGV. The CDR3 region has the DNA TGTGCCAGCAGCTTATCCAGGGGGGCAGATACGCAGTATTTT. The encoded protein is CASSLSRGADTQYF.

Here the CDR3 reads CAGITSGGETQYF. The DNA for the CDR3 is TGTGCCGGCATAACTAGCGGGGGCGAGACCCAGTACTTC. The gene calls are TRBV6-4 and TRBJ2-5, with 11 bases lining up with TRBD2. In germline, CDR1 is MRHNA, CDR2 SNTAGT. The CDR3 is 13 amino acids. Losses at the gene ends were 11 bases for V and 5 bases for J; bases not matched to a gene: 7.

The rearrangement uses TRBV6-1 and TRBJ2-1, with TRBD1 matching over 10 bases. The CDR3 sequence is 14 residues long. V was pared by 4 bases and J by 6 bases, with 3 bases of the junction left unmatched. Germline CDR1 and CDR2: MNHNS and SASEGT. CDR3 coding DNA: TGTGCCAGCAGTGGGGACAGGGGAGGCAATGAGCAGTTCTTC. Translated: CASSGDRGGNEQFF.

This sequence joins TRBV7-6 and TRBJ1-3; D not resolved. This CDR3 contains 13 residues. Trimming took 5 bases from V and 4 from J, leaving 9 bases between them. Germline values: CDR1 SGHVS, CDR2 FNYEAQ. The CDR3 loop is CASSPYRGNTIYF. CDR3 in DNA: TGTGCCAGCAGCCCATATAGAGGAAACACCATATATTTT.

The CDR3 protein is CASSEGPGLQFF. The CDR3 DNA follows: TGTGCCAGCAGTGAAGGACCGGGACTGCAGTTCTTC. The chain joins TRBV2 to TRBJ2-1; perhaps TRBD2 as D (6 bases). Germline V gene lookup returns CDR1 SNHLY and CDR2 FYNNEI. The length of the CDR3 is 12 residues. V lost 1 base to trimming and J lost 12 bases, with 10 bases between them.

The rearrangement uses TRBV7-6 and TRBJ1-1; no definite D call. V was trimmed by 1 base and J by 1 base, leaving 7 bases between them. The CDR3 spans 14 residues. Germline values: CDR1 SGHVS, CDR2 FNYEAQ. CDR3 loop: CASSLVGENTEAFF. The CDR3 nucleotides read TGTGCCAGCAGCTTAGTCGGGGAGAACACTGAAGCTTTCTTT.

This rearrangement joins TRBV14 to TRBJ2-5, with D maybe TRBD2 (5 bases). The germline V gene encodes CDR1 SGHDN and CDR2 FVKESK. There are 19 residues in the CDR3. Trimming stripped 0 bases from V and 3 bases from J, with 23 bases between. The CDR3 nucleotides read TGTGCCAGCAGCCAAGATGCGGCTGGCCAGGAGGTGTCAAAAGAGACCCAGTACTTC. Translating it yields CASSQDAAGQEVSKETQYF.

V gene TRBV9 combines with J gene TRBJ2-7; TRBD2 is a possible D gene (7 bases). This CDR3 has 14 amino acids. V was trimmed by 0 bases and J by 4 bases, leaving 11 bases between them. Germline lookup yields CDR1 SGDLS and CDR2 YYNGEE. The CDR3 region has the DNA TGTGCCAGCAGCGTAGCGGGGGGCCCTTACGAGCAGTACTTC. It encodes CASSVAGGPYEQYF.